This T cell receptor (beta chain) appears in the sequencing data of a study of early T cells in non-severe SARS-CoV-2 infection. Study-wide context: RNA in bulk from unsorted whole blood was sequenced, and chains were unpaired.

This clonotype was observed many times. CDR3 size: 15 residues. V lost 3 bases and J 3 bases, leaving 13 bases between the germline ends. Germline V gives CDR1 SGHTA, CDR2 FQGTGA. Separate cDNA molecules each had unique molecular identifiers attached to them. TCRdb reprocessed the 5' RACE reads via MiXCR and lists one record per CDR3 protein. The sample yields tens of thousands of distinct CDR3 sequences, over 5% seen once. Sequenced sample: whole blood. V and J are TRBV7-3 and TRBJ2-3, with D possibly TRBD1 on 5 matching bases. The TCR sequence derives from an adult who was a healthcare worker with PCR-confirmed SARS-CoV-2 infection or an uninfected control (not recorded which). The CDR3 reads CASSFDGRGTDTQYF. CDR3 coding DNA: TGTGCCAGCAGCTTCGACGGAAGGGGAACAGATACGCAGTATTTT.